In this sample, the clone carrying this T cell receptor (beta chain) turned up many times. Its cognate antigen is unknown. This CDR3 contains 14 residues. The germline V gene encodes CDR1 SGHAT and CDR2 FQNNGV. V lost 0 bases to trimming and J lost 7 bases; unmatched junction nucleotides: 6. The sample belongs to a study of T cells in Graves' hyperthyroidism and ophthalmopathy. Regarding the study as a whole: Most expanded thyroid clonotypes above 0.001 also appeared in blood.

TCR beta CDR3 regions were amplified from RNA transcripts. The study used the HTBI primer set for a first-round RT-PCR of the TCR CDR3. A single record per CDR3 protein comes from TCRdb applying MiXCR to the multiplex PCR reads. The sample contains about 500,000 distinct CDR3 sequences, roughly 18% of which appear only once. Active moderate-to-severe ophthalmopathy, Clinical Activity Score at least 3, NOSPECS at least 4, under 3 months' duration. This chain uses TRBV11-2 with TRBJ2-7; TRBD1 agrees at 7 bases. This sequence was found in a woman under 30 with Graves' ophthalmopathy. Material: blood. CDR3 bases: TGTGCCAGCAGCTTAGATACAGGGGTAACGGAGCAGTACTTC. It yields the protein CASSLDTGVTEQYF.